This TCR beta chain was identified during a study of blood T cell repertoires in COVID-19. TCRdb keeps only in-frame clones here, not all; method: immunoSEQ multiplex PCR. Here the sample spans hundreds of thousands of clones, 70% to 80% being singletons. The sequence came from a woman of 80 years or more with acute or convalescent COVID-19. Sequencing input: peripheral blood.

CDR3 loop: CASSETGQGALGANVLTF. CDR3 coding DNA: TGTGCCAGCAGTGAAACGGGACAGGGGGCGTTAGGGGCCAACGTCCTGACTTTC. V usage is TRBV6-1 and J usage is TRBJ2-6; 12 positions match TRBD1. Germline CDR1 MNHNS, CDR2 SASEGT. J was trimmed by 4 bases and V by 2 bases; bases with no gene match: 6. The CDR3 length is 18 residues.